The clone carrying this T cell receptor (beta chain) showed up just once. Trimming shortened V by 2 bases and J by 6 bases, and 9 bases separated the two germline ends. This CDR3 has 13 residues. Germline CDR1 reads MNHEY; CDR2 reads SMNVEV (reference sequence). Profiled with immunoSEQ multiplex PCR; TCRdb holds only in-frame clones, not every one. The table includes roughly 370,000 clones, approximately 87% detected once. The data are from a study of blood T cell repertoires in COVID-19. Participants were aged roughly 18 to 89 years from 24 US areas. Sequenced material: PBMCs or T cells enriched from blood (not recorded which). This receptor was obtained from a woman aged 50 to 60 who had recovered from COVID-19. V and J are TRBV27 and TRBJ2-3; a weak D match, TRBD2 (5 bases). The CDR3 nucleotides read TGTGCCAGCAGTTTAACGGGGTCGGATACGCAGTATTTT. It specifies CASSLTGSDTQYF.